Listed below are T cell receptor beta chains from one sample, sequenced in a study of blood T cell repertoires in COVID-19. The repertoire was sequenced with immunoSEQ multiplex PCR; TCRdb's copy has only in-frame clones and lacks some. The sample yields 250,000 or so clones, approximately 84% seen once. The specimen sequenced was PBMCs or T cells enriched from blood (not recorded which). The receptors were sampled from a man aged 45 to 65 who had recovered from COVID-19. Both conserved end residues are trimmed from each CDR3. Each record gives: J gene, V gene, CDR3 protein.

TRBJ2-2,TRBV5-5,ASSFAGGNTGELF
TRBJ1-1,TRBV28,ASSTGQDTEAF
TRBJ1-4,TRBV5-4,ASSLGTVNEKLF
TRBJ2-7,TRBV20-1,SARETDEQY
TRBJ2-3,TRBV3-1/TRBV3-2,ASSQMASATDTQY
TRBJ1-5,TRBV27,ASRRGGQPQH
TRBJ2-6,TRBV5-1,ASSLGQGLSGANVLT
TRBJ1-3,TRBV6-5,ASRGGATSGNTIY
TRBJ2-3,TRBV5-1,ASRRQGAADTQY
TRBJ2-3,TRBV11-3,ASSLKQGAWLTDTQY
TRBJ1-5,TRBV29-1,SARQGVNQPQH
TRBJ2-1,TRBV7-7,ASSLQGGPRGEQF
TRBJ2-7,TRBV4-2,ASSQDRRRGYEQY
TRBJ1-6,TRBV2,ASRREGSSPLH
TRBJ1-4,TRBV15,ATSFGGRDEKLF
TRBJ1-1,TRBV24-1,ATSDSTGPEAF
TRBJ2-1,TRBV6-6,ASTPTNNEQF
TRBJ2-3,TRBV3-1/TRBV3-2,ASTVSSTDTQY
TRBJ2-2,TRBV5-1,ASDAWGANTGELF
TRBJ1-1,TRBV30,AWSVQGTEAF
TRBJ1-6,TRBV11-2,ASSLRGGSNSPLH
TRBJ2-5,TRBV5-4,ASRSSGGQETQY
TRBJ2-5,TRBV6-4,ASSNRAGETQY
TRBJ2-3,TRBV11-3,ASSLDPGGMTDTQY
TRBJ1-2,TRBV10-1,ASSENRQGDGYT
TRBJ2-2,TRBV13,ASSPRWTGANTGELF
TRBJ1-1,TRBV11-2,ASSLAGGRDTEAF
TRBJ1-2,TRBV5-1,ASSPRQEDYGYT